These 21 T cell receptor beta chains came from one sample sequenced in a study of pediatric ulcerative colitis. The rectum was sampled with one to two pinch biopsies at colonoscopy. Method: immunoSEQ multiplex PCR; TCRdb's copy keeps in-frame clones and lacks some. The sample has 15,000 to 20,000 clones, about three quarters seen once. The sequenced sample consisted of gut tissue. All receptors come from a girl between 5 and 17 years old with moderate ulcerative colitis.

This chain joins TRBV6-1 and TRBJ2-1; D unresolved. V lost 5 bases to trimming and J lost 8 bases, with 13 bases between them. This CDR3 spans 13 amino acids. CDR1 is MNHNS and CDR2 is SASEGT in the germline V gene. CDR3 nucleotides: TGTGCCAGCAGTCTCGAACCGGCCGATGAGCAGTTCTTC. This codes for CASSLEPADEQFF.

There are a few counts of this clone. V is TRBV4-2 and J is TRBJ1-2; weak D call: TRBD1 (6 bases). CDR3 length: 16 amino acids. The V end was cut by 4 bases, the J end by 4 bases, with 19 bases between. Germline V lookup: CDR1 LGHNA, CDR2 YNFKEQ. The CDR3 reads CASSPGEGTPVYGYTF. The CDR3 DNA reads as TGTGCCAGCAGCCCAGGGGAGGGGACTCCAGTCTATGGCTACACCTTC.

This clone was detected a few times. The CDR3, as DNA: TGTGCCAGCAGCCCCGAGACTAGCGGGTATATCACAGATACGCAGTATTTT. Protein product: CASSPETSGYITDTQYF. The V gene is TRBV4-2, the J gene TRBJ2-3; the match to TRBD2 covers 10 bases. CDR1 LGHNA and CDR2 YNFKEQ come from the germline V gene. The ends lost 4 bases at V and 2 bases at J; junction bases unmatched: 9. The CDR3 spans 17 residues.

This chain connects TRBV4-1 to TRBJ2-7; D not resolved. The V and J ends lost 0 bases and 3 bases respectively, with 12 bases between them. Per the germline V gene, CDR1 is MGHRA and CDR2 is YSYEKL. The length of the CDR3 is 15 residues. CDR3 coding DNA: TGCGCCAGCAGCCAAGATCAGCAGGCAAACTACGAGCAGTACTTC. Translating gives CASSQDQQANYEQYF.

This chain uses TRBV9 with TRBJ2-5; no reliable D call. Germline values: CDR1 SGDLS, CDR2 YYNGEE. The CDR3 consists of 12 residues. Trimming took off 0 bases at V and 5 bases at J, with 5 bases between the two ends. The CDR3 protein is CASSVDRETQYF. The DNA of the CDR3 is TGTGCCAGCAGCGTAGACCGGGAGACCCAGTACTTC.

The rearrangement joins TRBV29-1 to TRBJ2-7; 9 positions agree with TRBD1. Germline CDR1 reads SQVTM; CDR2 reads ANQGSEA. With V trimmed by 1 base and J by 6 bases, 4 bases remained unmatched. The length of the CDR3 is 13 residues. The CDR3 nucleotides are TGCAGCGTTGAAGGAAACAGGGGGCGCGAGCAGTACTTC. It is translated as CSVEGNRGREQYF.

For the CDR3, the DNA is TGTGCCAGCAGTCCGACAGGCTATGAGCAGTTCTTC. Translation gives CASSPTGYEQFF. The rearrangement uses TRBV27 and TRBJ2-1, with D perhaps matching TRBD1 (6 bases). Trimming stripped 5 bases from V and 8 bases from J, with 10 bases between. This CDR3 contains 12 residues. Germline V CDR1 and CDR2: MNHEY, SMNVEV (reference sequence).

CDR3 in DNA: TGCGCCAGCAGCTGGGCCTTGAACACTGAAGCTTTCTTT. Protein product: CASSWALNTEAFF. The chain links TRBV5-1 to TRBJ1-1; D remains ambiguous. In germline, CDR1 is SGHRS, CDR2 YFSETQ. The CDR3 runs 13 residues. The V end lost 3 bases, the J end lost 0 bases, and 6 bases lay between the germline ends. Variable domain in full (rest from reference TRBV5-1 and TRBJ1-1): KAGVTQTPRYLIKTRGQQVTLSCSPISGHRSVSWYQQTPGQGLQFLFEYFSETQRNKGNFPGRFSGRQFSNSRSEMNVSTLELGDSALYLCASSWALNTEAFFGQGTRLTVV.

The chain is built from TRBV6-1 and TRBJ1-5; 7 bases fit TRBD1. Trimming removed 5 bases from V and 7 bases from J; junction bases left unmatched: 11. The CDR3 sequence is 15 residues long. Germline CDR1 MNHNS, CDR2 SASEGT. The CDR3, as DNA: TGTGCCAGCAGTTCTGACAGGGAGAGATGGCAGCCCCAGCATTTT. Its protein product is CASSSDRERWQPQHF.

In the case of this clone: At one end the junction does not follow the germline gene, possibly because of a read error. The chain couples TRBV7-7 to TRBJ2-2; D uncertain. This CDR3 contains 14 residues. Germline CDR1 reads SSHAT; CDR2 reads FNYEAQ (reference sequence). DNA of the CDR3: TGTGCTAGCAGCCCGGAGCTCGGAACCGGGGAGCTGTTTTTT. Translated: CASSPELGTGELFF.

This clone came up a few times. V usage is TRBV5-1 and J usage is TRBJ2-7; D uncertain. CDR3 length equals 15 residues. The germline gives CDR1 SGHRS, CDR2 YFSETQ. Trimming removed 0 bases at V and 4 bases at J, with 14 bases between. The CDR3 bases are TGCGCCAGCAGCTTGGACCCAGGCCCCGCTTACGAGCAGTACTTC. Residues: CASSLDPGPAYEQYF. The full variable domain, its missing parts supplied by reference TRBV5-1 and TRBJ2-7, is KAGVTQTPRYLIKTRGQQVTLSCSPISGHRSVSWYQQTPGQGLQFLFEYFSETQRNKGNFPGRFSGRQFSNSRSEMNVSTLELGDSALYLCASSLDPGPAYEQYFGPGTRLTVT.

This clone came up a few times. The gene calls are TRBV10-1 and TRBJ1-5, with 8 bases aligning to TRBD1. V dropped 8 bases and J dropped 0; count of bases not matched to a gene: 9. CDR1 and CDR2 (germline): WNHNN, SYGVQD (reference sequence). The CDR3 has 16 residues. The chain's CDR3 is CASESRGPISNQPQHF. Written as DNA, the CDR3 is TGCGCCAGCGAGAGCAGGGGGCCCATTAGCAATCAGCCCCAGCATTTT.

The V gene is TRBV7-6, the J gene TRBJ2-7; 8 bases fit TRBD2. The CDR3 is made up of 15 amino acids. V dropped 1 base and J dropped 5; count of bases not matched to a gene: 7. Per the germline V gene, CDR1 is SGHVS and CDR2 is FNYEAQ. This chain's CDR3 is CASSLEERENNEQYF. The CDR3 region has the DNA TGTGCCAGCAGCTTAGAGGAGCGGGAGAACAACGAGCAGTACTTC.

The CDR3 nucleotides are TGTGCCAGCAGTTTATCGTACAGGCTCGGGGGACAGCCCCAGCATTTT. Its protein product is CASSLSYRLGGQPQHF. The J gene is TRBJ1-5, the V gene TRBV28; tentative D call: TRBD1 (5 bases). The V and J ends lost 1 base and 7 bases respectively, with 17 bases between them. CDR3 length: 16 residues. Germline V gene data show CDR1 as MDHEN and CDR2 as SYDVKM.

The chain is built from TRBV18 and TRBJ2-7, with D possibly matching TRBD2 (5 bases). V gave up 3 bases and J gave up 5 bases, with 11 bases separating them. The length of the CDR3 is 13 residues. Per germline, CDR1 KGHSH and CDR2 LQKENI. The CDR3 loop is CASSPYLGDEQYF. In DNA, the CDR3 is TGTGCCAGCTCACCGTACTTGGGAGACGAGCAGTACTTC.

A few counts support this clone. Other DNA variants within this sample encode the same CDR3. The rearrangement uses TRBV5-1 and TRBJ2-5; no firm D call. This CDR3 spans 11 amino acids. V shed 3 bases and J shed 1 base, with 1 base lying between them. Germline CDR1 and CDR2: SGHRS and YFSETQ. CDR3 DNA: TGCGCCAGCAGCTCCCAAGAGACCCAGTACTTC. It translates to CASSSQETQYF.

The gene calls are TRBV6-6 and TRBJ2-3; weak D call: TRBD1 (6 bases). The germline V gene encodes CDR1 MNHNY and CDR2 SVGAGI (reference sequence). V was clipped by 0 bases and J by 0 bases, with 7 bases between them. The CDR3 has 15 residues. CDR3 DNA: TGTGCCAGCAGTTACTCCCAGGGGAGCACAGATACGCAGTATTTT. It yields the protein CASSYSQGSTDTQYF.

This chain uses TRBV19 with TRBJ1-5; D not certain. The CDR3 has 19 amino acids. CDR1 LNHDA and CDR2 SQIVND come from the germline V gene (reference sequence). Trimming removed 1 base from V and 1 base from J, with 20 bases in between. The CDR3 bases are TGTGCCAGTAGTATAGTACTTCTAGGCCCTTTGGGGAGCAATCAGCCCCAGCATTTT. Amino acid sequence: CASSIVLLGPLGSNQPQHF.

V usage is TRBV18 and J usage is TRBJ1-1; D may be TRBD1 (5 bases). Germline CDR1 reads KGHSH; CDR2 reads LQKENI. V gave up 0 bases and J gave up 5 bases, with 16 bases separating them. The CDR3 consists of 16 residues. CDR3 amino acids: CASSPPGRGRGTEAFF. The DNA of the CDR3 is TGTGCCAGCTCACCACCGGGGAGGGGAAGAGGGACTGAAGCTTTCTTT.

The chain couples TRBV30 to TRBJ1-5; TRBD1 agrees at 7 bases. V lost 1 base to trimming and J lost 5 bases; unmatched junction nucleotides: 8. CDR1 and CDR2 (germline): GTSNPN, SVGIG (reference sequence). CDR3 length: 15 amino acids. The CDR3 protein is CAWSASTGFYQPQHF. CDR3 in DNA: TGTGCCTGGAGTGCTTCGACAGGGTTTTATCAGCCCCAGCATTTT.

This clone was recorded once. The rearrangement uses TRBV2 and TRBJ1-3; D unresolved. Looked up from germline, CDR1 is SNHLY and CDR2 is FYNNEI. Trimming removed 4 bases at V and 2 bases at J, with 12 bases between. CDR3 size: 15 residues. Here the CDR3 reads CASSVTPTPGNTIYF. CDR3 coding DNA: TGTGCCAGCAGTGTTACCCCAACCCCTGGAAACACCATATATTTT.